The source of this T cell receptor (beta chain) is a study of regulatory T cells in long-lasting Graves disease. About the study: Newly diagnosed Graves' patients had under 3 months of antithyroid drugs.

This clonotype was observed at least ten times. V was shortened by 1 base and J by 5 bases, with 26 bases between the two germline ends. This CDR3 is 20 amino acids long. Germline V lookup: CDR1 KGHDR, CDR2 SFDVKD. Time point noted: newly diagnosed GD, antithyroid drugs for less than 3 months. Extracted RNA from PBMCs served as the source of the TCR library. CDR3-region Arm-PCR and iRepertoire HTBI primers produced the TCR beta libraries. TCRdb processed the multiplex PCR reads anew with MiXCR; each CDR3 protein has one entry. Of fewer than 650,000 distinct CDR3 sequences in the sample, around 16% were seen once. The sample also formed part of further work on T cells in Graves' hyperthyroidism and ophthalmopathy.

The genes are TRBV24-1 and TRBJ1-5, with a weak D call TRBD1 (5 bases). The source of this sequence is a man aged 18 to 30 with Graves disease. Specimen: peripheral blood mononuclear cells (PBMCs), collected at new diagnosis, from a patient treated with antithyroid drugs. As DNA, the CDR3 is TGTGCCACCAGTGATTTTGATCTTGAGTCGCGAGGGACGTCAGATCAGCCCCAGCATTTT. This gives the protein CATSDFDLESRGTSDQPQHF.